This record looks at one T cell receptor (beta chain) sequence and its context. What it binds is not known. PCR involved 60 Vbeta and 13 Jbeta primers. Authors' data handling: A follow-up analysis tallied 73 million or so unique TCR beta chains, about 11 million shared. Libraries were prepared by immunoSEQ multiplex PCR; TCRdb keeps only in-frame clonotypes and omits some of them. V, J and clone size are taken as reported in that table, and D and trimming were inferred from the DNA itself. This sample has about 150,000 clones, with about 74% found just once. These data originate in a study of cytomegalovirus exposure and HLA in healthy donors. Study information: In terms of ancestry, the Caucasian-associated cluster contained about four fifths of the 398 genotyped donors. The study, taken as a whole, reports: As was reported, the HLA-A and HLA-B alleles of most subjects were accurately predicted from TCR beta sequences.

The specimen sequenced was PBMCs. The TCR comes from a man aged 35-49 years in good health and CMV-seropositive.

The CDR3 bases are TGCGCCAGCAGCGCGGGACTAGCAAACGAGCAGTACTTC. Translated, it gives CASSAGLANEQYF. The V gene is TRBV5-1, the J gene TRBJ2-7, with TRBD2 matching over 9 bases. This CDR3 has 13 residues. Germline CDR1 is SGHRS and CDR2 is YFSETQ. After removal of 4 bases from V and 5 bases from J, the junction contained 4 bases not matched to a gene.